This T cell receptor (beta chain) was sequenced in a study of blood T cell repertoires in COVID-19 (dated by TCRdb to the early 2020s). At the level of the whole study: Samples from collaborators originated in the United States, Italy and Spain and spanned both the acute and convalescent phases of COVID-19. The material from the prospective study consisted of cDNA or gDNA derived from T cells, B-cell-depleted T cells, or PBMCs. Subjects who had been exposed to COVID-19, were actively infected with it, or had recovered from it provided the deeply sampled blood TCRbeta repertoires that made up the dataset. The repertoires were released in a freely available public database intended as a resource for research on the immune response to SARS-CoV-2. Samples were obtained from the ongoing ImmuneRACE study (first 160 participants) and from 1,254 subjects provided by 6 global collaborators. A de-identified subject ID, COVID-19 status, age in years and sex were almost always included in the sample metadata. Where available, HLA class I and class II types were taken from metadata supplied by the sample provider and were not determined by assay-based typing. General study outcomes and caveats: The quantity of clinical and demographic metadata differed by source and by participant and was supplied without curation.

Trimming takes 5 bases off V and 5 bases off J; junction bases not matched to a gene: 6. The germline V gene gives CDR1 as SQVTM and CDR2 as ANQGSEA. The CDR3 covers 13 residues, taking in both the cysteine and the phenylalanine. The kept DNA is CDR3 alone, 39 bases in frame from the first base. At one collaborating source in Seattle, patients were enrolled during active infection and were followed longitudinally through the course of disease. The collaborating institutions used their own protocols to collect whole blood in K2EDTA tubes. For TCRbeta analysis, collaborators shipped samples as frozen whole blood, isolated PBMCs, or DNA extracted from either of those sample types. On this clone itself: This receptor's antigen is unknown. Per-nucleotide qualities are absent, and no much larger clonotype sits a single base away.

The immunoSEQ Assay, a bias-controlled multiplex PCR, was used to amplify TCRbeta CDR3 regions from genomic DNA. The authors processed their data as follows. Nucleated cell counts per sample were estimated from amplification of reference gene primers within the assay. Sequence reads were collapsed and filtered to measure the absolute abundance of every unique TCRbeta CDR3 rearrangement. Productive Simpson clonality was computed per sample as the square root of Simpson's diversity index over productive rearrangements. TCRdb took this table from immuneACCESS and kept in-frame rearrangements with V and J called. Such tables lack part of the clones; where checked against another copy, unresolved V genes explain under half of the gap, and the rest is unexplained. The D gene and trimming were derived from the DNA, and the V and J assignments and clone size from that table. For this sample the table gives 210,000 or so clones, of which nearly 85% were detected only once. Over 1% of the sample belongs to the ten largest clones.

Specimen: peripheral blood. This receptor chain uses TRBV29-1 and TRBJ1-1, with 9 bases in between that match TRBD1. The clonotype comes from a woman between 25 and 40 years old with COVID-19, enrolled during active disease. The CDR3 region has the sequence CSVRTQGATEAFF. The nucleotide sequence is given as TGCAGCGTTCGCACACAGGGGGCGACTGAAGCTTTCTTT.